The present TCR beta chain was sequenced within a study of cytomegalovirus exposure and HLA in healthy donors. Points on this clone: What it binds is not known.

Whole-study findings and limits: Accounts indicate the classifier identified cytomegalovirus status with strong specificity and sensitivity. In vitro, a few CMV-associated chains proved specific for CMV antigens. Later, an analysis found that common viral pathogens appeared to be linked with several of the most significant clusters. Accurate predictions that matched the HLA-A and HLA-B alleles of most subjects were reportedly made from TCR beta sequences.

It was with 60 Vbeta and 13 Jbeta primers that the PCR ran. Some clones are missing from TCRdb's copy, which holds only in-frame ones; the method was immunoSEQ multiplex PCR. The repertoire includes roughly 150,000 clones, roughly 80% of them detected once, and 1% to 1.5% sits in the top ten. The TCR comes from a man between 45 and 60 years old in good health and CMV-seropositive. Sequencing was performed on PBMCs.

The CDR3 sequence: CAWSGLANTGELFF. In DNA form, the CDR3 reads TGTGCCTGGAGTGGCCTAGCGAACACCGGGGAGCTGTTTTTT. This rearrangement joins TRBV30 to TRBJ2-2; the D is unclear. Germline-derived CDR1 and CDR2 are GTSNPN and SVGIG (reference sequence). Between the trimmed V and J ends, which lost 1 base and 0 bases, there was a span of 6 bases. CDR3 length: 14 amino acids.